The clone carrying this TCR beta chain was detected only a few times. The sample originates from a study of cytomegalovirus exposure and HLA in healthy donors. Libraries were prepared by immunoSEQ multiplex PCR; TCRdb keeps only in-frame clonotypes and omits some of them. The repertoire consists of about 360,000 clones, with about nine tenths occurring once and the leading ten covering 0.83%. Trimming took off 10 bases at V and 10 bases at J, with 19 bases between the two ends. This CDR3 region has 13 residues. CDR1 is MDHEN and CDR2 is SYDVKM in the germline V gene. Input material: PBMCs. The TCR was taken from a woman between 18 and 29 years old in good health and CMV-seronegative. The chain couples TRBV28 to TRBJ2-2; possibly TRBD1 for D (7 bases). The CDR3 protein is CATIPDRTMELFF. The DNA for the CDR3 is TGTGCCACCATTCCGGACAGGACTATGGAGCTGTTTTTT.